This T cell receptor beta chain was captured by sequencing in a study of T cell responses to AZD1222 COVID-19 vaccine. Study background: It was second doses at about 4 or about 12 weeks that were pooled. Study-wide results and limits: Repertoire sampling happened only post peak T cell response. Regions 160-218 and 743-854 dominated among vaccine-associated CD4 TCRs spanning spike. Reportedly, nearly half the spike-specific TCRs target unmutated variant regions.

This CDR3 is built from 16 residues. The V gene lost 8 bases and the J gene lost 14 bases, with 31 bases spanning the gap. Germline V lookup: CDR1 SQVTM, CDR2 ANQGSEA. Concerning this clone: Its target is not known.

The protocol was immunoSEQ multiplex PCR, while the TCRdb copy is restricted to in-frame clones and leaves out a portion. The table shows 100,000 or so clones, with 80% to 95% occurring only once. This rearrangement joins TRBV29-1 to TRBJ1-6, with a weak D call TRBD1 (6 bases). Material: peripheral blood, obtained on day 0 of AZD1222 vaccination. The clonotype was recovered from an adult in good health. CDR3 nucleotides: TGCAGCCTATACTCGACAGGAGTAAGAACTTACTTGGCCCTCCACTTT. This encodes CSLYSTGVRTYLALHF.